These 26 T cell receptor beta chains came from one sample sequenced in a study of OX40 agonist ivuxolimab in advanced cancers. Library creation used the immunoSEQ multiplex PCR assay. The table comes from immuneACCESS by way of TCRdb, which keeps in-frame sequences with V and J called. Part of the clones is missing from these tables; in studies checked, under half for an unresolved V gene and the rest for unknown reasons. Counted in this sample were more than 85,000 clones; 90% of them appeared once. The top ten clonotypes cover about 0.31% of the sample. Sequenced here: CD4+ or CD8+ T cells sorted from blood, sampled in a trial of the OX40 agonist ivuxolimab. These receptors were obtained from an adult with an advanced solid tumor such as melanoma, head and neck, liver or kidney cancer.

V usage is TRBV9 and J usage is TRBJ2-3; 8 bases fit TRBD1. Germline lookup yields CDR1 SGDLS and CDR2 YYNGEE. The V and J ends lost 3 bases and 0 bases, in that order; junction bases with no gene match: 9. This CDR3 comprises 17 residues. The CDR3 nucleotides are TGTGCCAGCAGCGCCCCCCCCAGGGGGCTTAGCACAGATACGCAGTATTTT. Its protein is CASSAPPRGLSTDTQYF. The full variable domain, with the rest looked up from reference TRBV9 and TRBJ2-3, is DSGVTQTPKHLITATGQRVTLRCSPRSGDLSVYWYQQSLDQGLQFLIQYYNGEERAKGNILERFSAQQFPDLHSELNLSSLELGDSALYFCASSAPPRGLSTDTQYFGPGTRLTVL.

CDR3 protein: CASSPTPGQGSGEQYF. The CDR3 DNA reads as TGTGCCAGCTCACCAACGCCGGGACAGGGAAGTGGAGAGCAGTACTTC. The chain combines TRBV18 with TRBJ2-7; 9 nucleotides align to TRBD1. CDR1 is KGHSH, CDR2 LQKENI, per germline. Germline trimming cut 2 bases from V and 7 bases from J; bases unmatched to any gene: 12. This CDR3 has 16 residues.

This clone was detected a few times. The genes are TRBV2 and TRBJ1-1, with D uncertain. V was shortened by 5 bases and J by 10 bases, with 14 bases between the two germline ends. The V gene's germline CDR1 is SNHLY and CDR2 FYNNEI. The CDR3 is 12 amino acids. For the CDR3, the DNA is TGTGCCAGCAGTTGGACGGCTATGGGAGCTTTCTTT. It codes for CASSWTAMGAFF. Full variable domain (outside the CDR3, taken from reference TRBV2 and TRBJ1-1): EPEVTQTPSHQVTQMGQEVILRCVPISNHLYFYWYRQILGQKVEFLVSFYNNEISEKSEIFDDQFSVERPDGSNFTLKIRSTKLEDSAMYFCASSWTAMGAFFGQGTRLTVV.

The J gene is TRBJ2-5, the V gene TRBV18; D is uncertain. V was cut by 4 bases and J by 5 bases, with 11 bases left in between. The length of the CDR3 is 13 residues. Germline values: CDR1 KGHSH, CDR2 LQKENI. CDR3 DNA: TGTGCCAGCTCACTTGGAGTCGGGGAGACCCAGTACTTC. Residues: CASSLGVGETQYF.

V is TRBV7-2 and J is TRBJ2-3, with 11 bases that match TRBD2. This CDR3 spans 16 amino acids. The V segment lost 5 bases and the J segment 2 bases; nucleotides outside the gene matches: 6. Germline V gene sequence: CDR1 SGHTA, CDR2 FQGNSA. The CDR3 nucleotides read TGTGCCAGCAGCCCACTAGCGGGAGTCCTCACAGATACGCAGTATTTT. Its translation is CASSPLAGVLTDTQYF.

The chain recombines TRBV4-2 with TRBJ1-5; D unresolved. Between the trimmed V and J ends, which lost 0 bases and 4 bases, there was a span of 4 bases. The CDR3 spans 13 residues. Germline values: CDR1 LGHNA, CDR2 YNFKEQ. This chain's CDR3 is CASSQDRNQPQHF. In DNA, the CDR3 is TGTGCCAGCAGCCAAGATCGTAATCAGCCCCAGCATTTT.

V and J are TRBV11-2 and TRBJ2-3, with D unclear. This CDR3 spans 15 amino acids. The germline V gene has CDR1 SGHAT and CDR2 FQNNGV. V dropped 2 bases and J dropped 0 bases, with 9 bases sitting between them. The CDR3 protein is CASSLQSVSTDTQYF. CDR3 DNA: TGTGCCAGCAGCTTACAGAGCGTAAGCACAGATACGCAGTATTTT. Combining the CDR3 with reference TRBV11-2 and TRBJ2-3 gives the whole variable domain EAGVAQSPRYKIIEKRQSVAFWCNPISGHATLYWYQQILGQGPKLLIQFQNNGVVDDSQLPKDRFSAERLKGVDSTLKIQPAKLEDSAVYLCASSLQSVSTDTQYFGPGTRLTVL.

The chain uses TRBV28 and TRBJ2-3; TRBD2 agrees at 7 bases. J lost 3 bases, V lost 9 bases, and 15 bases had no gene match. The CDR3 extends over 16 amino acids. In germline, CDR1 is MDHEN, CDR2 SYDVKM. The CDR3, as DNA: TGTGCCAGTTCTGAAAGCGGGGCAGGGAGAACAGATACGCAGTATTTT. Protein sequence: CASSESGAGRTDTQYF.

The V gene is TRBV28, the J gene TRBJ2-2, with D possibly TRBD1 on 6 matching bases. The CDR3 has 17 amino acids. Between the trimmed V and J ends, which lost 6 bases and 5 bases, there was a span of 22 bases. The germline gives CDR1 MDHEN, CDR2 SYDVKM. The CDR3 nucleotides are TGTGCCAGCAGCTACCACCGTTGGGGGCGTTCAACCGGGGAGCTGTTTTTT. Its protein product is CASSYHRWGRSTGELFF.

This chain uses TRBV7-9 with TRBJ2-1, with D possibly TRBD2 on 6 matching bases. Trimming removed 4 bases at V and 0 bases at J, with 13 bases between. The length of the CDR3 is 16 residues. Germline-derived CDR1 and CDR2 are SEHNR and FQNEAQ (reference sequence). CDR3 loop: CASSSGTYRSYNEQFF. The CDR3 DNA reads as TGTGCCAGCAGCTCGGGGACTTATCGCTCCTACAATGAGCAGTTCTTC.

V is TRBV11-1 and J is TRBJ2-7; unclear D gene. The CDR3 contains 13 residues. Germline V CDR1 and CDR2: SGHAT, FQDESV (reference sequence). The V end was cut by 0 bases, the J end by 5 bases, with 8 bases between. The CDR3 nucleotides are TGTGCCAGCAGCTTAGCGCCTAGGGACGAGCAGTACTTC. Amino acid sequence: CASSLAPRDEQYF.

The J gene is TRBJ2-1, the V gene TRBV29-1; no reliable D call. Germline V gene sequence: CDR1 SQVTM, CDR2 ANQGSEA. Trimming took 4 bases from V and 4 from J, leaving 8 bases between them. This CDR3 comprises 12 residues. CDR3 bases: TGCAGCGTTGGTGAACATTACAATGAGCAGTTCTTC. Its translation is CSVGEHYNEQFF.

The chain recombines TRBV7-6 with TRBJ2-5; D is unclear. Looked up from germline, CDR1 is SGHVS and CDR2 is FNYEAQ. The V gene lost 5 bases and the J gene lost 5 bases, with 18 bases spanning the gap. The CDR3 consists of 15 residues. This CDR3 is CASSQDMGRSETQYF. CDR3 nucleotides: TGTGCCAGCAGCCAAGATATGGGCCGGTCCGAGACCCAGTACTTC. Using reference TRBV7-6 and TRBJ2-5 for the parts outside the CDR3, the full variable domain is GAGVSQSPRYKVTKRGQDVALRCDPISGHVSLYWYRQALGQGPEFLTYFNYEAQQDKSGLPNDRFSAERPEGSISTLTIQRTEQRDSAMYRCASSQDMGRSETQYFGPGTRLLVL.

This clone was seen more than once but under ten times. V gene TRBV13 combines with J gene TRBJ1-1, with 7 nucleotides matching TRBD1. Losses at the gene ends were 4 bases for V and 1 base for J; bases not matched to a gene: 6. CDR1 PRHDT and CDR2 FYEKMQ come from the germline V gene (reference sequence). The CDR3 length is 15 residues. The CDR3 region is CASSWDRDRNTEAFF. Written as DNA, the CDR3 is TGTGCCAGCAGCTGGGACCGGGACAGGAACACTGAAGCTTTCTTT.

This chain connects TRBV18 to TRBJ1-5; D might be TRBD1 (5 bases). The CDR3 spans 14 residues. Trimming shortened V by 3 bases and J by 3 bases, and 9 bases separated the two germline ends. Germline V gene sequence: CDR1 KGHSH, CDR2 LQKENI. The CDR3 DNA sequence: TGTGCCAGCTCACCGGGGCAGTCCAATCAGCCCCAGCATTTT. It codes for CASSPGQSNQPQHF.

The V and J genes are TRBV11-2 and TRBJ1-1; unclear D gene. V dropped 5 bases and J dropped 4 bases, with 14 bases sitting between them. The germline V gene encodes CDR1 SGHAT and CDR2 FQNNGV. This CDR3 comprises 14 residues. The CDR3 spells CASSQEGIGTEAFF. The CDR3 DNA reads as TGTGCCAGCAGCCAAGAAGGGATAGGCACTGAAGCTTTCTTT.

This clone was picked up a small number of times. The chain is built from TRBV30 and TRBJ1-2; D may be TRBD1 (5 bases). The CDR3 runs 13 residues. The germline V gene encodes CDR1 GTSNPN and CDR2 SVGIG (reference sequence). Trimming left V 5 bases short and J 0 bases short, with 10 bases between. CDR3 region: CAWGTEANYGYTF. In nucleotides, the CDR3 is TGTGCCTGGGGGACGGAAGCTAACTATGGCTACACCTTC.

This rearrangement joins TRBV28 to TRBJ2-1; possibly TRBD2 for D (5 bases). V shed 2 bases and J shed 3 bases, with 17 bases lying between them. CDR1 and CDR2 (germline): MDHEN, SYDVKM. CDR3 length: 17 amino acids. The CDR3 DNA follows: TGTGCCAGCAGTTTAGGGAGACCTAGGCCTGGCTACAATGAGCAGTTCTTC. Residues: CASSLGRPRPGYNEQFF.

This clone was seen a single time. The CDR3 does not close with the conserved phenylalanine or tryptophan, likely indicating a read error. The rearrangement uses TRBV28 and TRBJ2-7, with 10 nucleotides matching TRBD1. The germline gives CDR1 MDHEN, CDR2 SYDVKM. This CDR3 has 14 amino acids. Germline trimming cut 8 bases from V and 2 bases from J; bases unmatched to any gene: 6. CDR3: CASRRDRGPYEQYS. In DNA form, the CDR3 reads TGTGCCAGCCGCCGGGACAGGGGACCCTACGAGCAGTACTCC.

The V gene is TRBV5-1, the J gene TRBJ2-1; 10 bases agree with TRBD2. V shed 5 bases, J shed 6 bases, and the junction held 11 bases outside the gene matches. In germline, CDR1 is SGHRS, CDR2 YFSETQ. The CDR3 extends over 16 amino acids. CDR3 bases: TGCGCCAGCAGAAGTATTACTAGCGGGATTAGCAATGAGCAGTTCTTC. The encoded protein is CASRSITSGISNEQFF.

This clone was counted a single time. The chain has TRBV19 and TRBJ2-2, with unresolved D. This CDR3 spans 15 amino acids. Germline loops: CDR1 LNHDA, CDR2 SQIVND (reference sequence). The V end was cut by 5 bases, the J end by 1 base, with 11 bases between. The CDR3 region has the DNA TGTGCCAGTAGTCCCCAAGTCCTGAACACCGGGGAGCTGTTTTTT. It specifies CASSPQVLNTGELFF.

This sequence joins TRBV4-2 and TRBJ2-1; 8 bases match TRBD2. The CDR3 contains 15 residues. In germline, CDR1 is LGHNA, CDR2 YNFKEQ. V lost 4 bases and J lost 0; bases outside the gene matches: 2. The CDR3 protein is CASSPSGSSYNEQFF. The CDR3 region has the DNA TGTGCCAGCAGCCCAAGCGGGAGCTCCTACAATGAGCAGTTCTTC.

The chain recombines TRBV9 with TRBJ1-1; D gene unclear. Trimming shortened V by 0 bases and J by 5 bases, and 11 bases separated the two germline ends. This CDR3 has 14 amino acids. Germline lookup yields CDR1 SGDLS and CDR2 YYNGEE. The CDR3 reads CASSVGPMGTEAFF. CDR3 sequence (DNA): TGTGCCAGCAGCGTAGGCCCTATGGGGACTGAAGCTTTCTTT.

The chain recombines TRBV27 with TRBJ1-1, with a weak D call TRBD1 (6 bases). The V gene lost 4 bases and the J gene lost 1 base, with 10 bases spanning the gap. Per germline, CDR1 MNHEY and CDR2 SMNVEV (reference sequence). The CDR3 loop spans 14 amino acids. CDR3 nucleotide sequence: TGTGCCAGCAGTTACAGGGACCGGAACACTGAAGCTTTCTTT. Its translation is CASSYRDRNTEAFF.

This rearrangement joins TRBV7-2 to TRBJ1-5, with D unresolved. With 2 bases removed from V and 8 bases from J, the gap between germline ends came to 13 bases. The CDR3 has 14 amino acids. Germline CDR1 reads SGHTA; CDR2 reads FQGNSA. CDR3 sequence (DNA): TGTGCCAGCAGCTTAAGGCGGACGGGTGAGCCCCAGCATTTT. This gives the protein CASSLRRTGEPQHF. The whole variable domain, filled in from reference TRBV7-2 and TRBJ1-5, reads GAGVSQSPSNKVTEKGKDVELRCDPISGHTALYWYRQSLGQGLEFLIYFQGNSAPDKSGLPSDRFSAERTGGSVSTLTIQRTQQEDSAVYLCASSLRRTGEPQHFGDGTRLSIL.

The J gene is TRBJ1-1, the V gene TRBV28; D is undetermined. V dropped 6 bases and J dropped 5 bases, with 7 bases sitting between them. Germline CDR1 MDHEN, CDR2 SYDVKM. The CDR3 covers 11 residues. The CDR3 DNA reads TGTGCCAGCAGAAGGAGGACTGAAGCTTTCTTT. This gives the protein CASRRRTEAFF.